The 30 T cell receptor beta chains below all came from one sample that was sequenced in a study of post-analysis software for immune sequencing data. Study-level results: Among five TRBV segments more frequent in patients than controls were TRBV5-6, TRBV5-1 and TRBV20-1.

Their target antigens are unknown. cDNA libraries for TCR beta contained unique molecular identifiers. TCRdb called the PCR reads again in MiXCR, with one record for every CDR3 protein. The sample includes 550,000 to 700,000 distinct CDR3 sequences, 44% of them seen just once. Sequencing input: blood. These TCRs come from a girl under 18 with multiple sclerosis.

The V gene is TRBV20-1, the J gene TRBJ2-3; 10 bases line up with TRBD2. This CDR3 region has 17 residues. V trimming: 1 base; J trimming: 4 bases; junction bases outside the gene matches: 11. Germline CDR1 is DFQATT and CDR2 is SNEGSKA (reference sequence). The CDR3 bases are TGCAGTGCTAGAGGCCTAGCGGGGGCCGGGGTAGCAGATACGCAGTATTTT. This translates into CSARGLAGAGVADTQYF.

This clonotype was recorded a few times. J is TRBJ2-5 and V is TRBV6-2 or TRBV6-3; D may be TRBD1 or TRBD2 (5 bases each). CDR1 is MNHEY and CDR2 is SVGEGT in the germline V gene. Trimming left V 6 bases short and J 5 bases short, with 19 bases between. CDR3 size: 15 residues. CDR3 residues: CASSRTGRRRETQYF. The CDR3 nucleotides read TGTGCCAGCAGCAGGACGGGGCGCCGGAGGGAGACCCAGTACTTC.

The chain links TRBV3-1 to TRBJ2-1; D perhaps matches TRBD2 (5 bases). The V gene lost 7 bases and the J gene lost 11 bases, with 15 bases spanning the gap. Germline loops: CDR1 LGHDT, CDR2 YNNKEL (reference sequence). CDR3 length equals 12 residues. The CDR3: CASTAIGGKQFF. The DNA for the CDR3 is TGTGCCAGCACAGCTATAGGAGGAAAGCAGTTCTTC.

This chain links TRBV12-3 or TRBV12-4 with TRBJ2-5; 13 nucleotides line up with TRBD2. The CDR3 is 15 residues long. The junction had 5 bases not matched to a gene; V was cut back by 5 bases and J by 5 bases. CDR3 DNA sequence: TGTGCCAGCAGTCCACTAGCGGGAGGGGGGGAGACCCAGTACTTC. Protein product: CASSPLAGGGETQYF.

This clonotype was detected only a few times. The genes are TRBV12-3 or TRBV12-4 and TRBJ2-3; no clear D gene. The CDR3 is 15 amino acids. Trimming cost V 7 bases and J 2 bases, with 16 bases left between them. The CDR3 sequence: CASNSAGVYTDTQYF. CDR3 nucleotide sequence: TGTGCCAGCAACTCGGCAGGCGTTTACACAGATACGCAGTATTTT.

The CDR3 DNA is TGTGCCAGCAGCGTAGGCGGACTAGCGTACAATGAGCAGTACTTC. It encodes CASSVGGLAYNEQYF. The chain links TRBV9 to TRBJ2-5; 9 bases fit TRBD2. This CDR3 region has 15 residues. CDR1 is SGDLS and CDR2 is YYNGEE in the germline V gene. V trimming: 0 bases; J trimming: 11 bases; junction bases outside the gene matches: 11.

The CDR3 coding sequence is TGCAGTGCTCTGACAGGAGAGACCCGGTATTTT. Translation: CSALTGETRYF. The chain uses TRBV20-1 and TRBJ2-3, with D possibly matching TRBD1 (6 bases). CDR1 is DFQATT and CDR2 is SNEGSKA in the germline V gene (reference sequence). The CDR3 length is 11 residues. The V end lost 5 bases, the J end lost 14 bases, and 17 bases lay between the germline ends.

This rearrangement joins TRBV6-1 to TRBJ1-5; D is perhaps TRBD1 (6 bases). V shed 3 bases and J shed 8 bases, with 11 bases lying between them. The CDR3 sequence is 13 residues long. CDR1 and CDR2 from the germline V gene are MNHNS and SASEGT. CDR3 DNA sequence: TGTGCCAGCAGTGACAGGGGTAACAAGCCCCAGCATTTT. Its protein product is CASSDRGNKPQHF.

This rearrangement joins TRBV12-3 or TRBV12-4 to TRBJ1-1; D may be TRBD1 (6 bases). V was shortened by 4 bases and J by 0 bases, with 12 bases between the two germline ends. The CDR3 is 15 residues long. CDR3 in DNA: TGTGCCAGCAGTTCATGGACAGCCCTGAACACTGAAGCTTTCTTT. It specifies CASSSWTALNTEAFF.

The chain has TRBV5-1 and TRBJ2-1; D is perhaps TRBD1 or TRBD2 (5 bases each). Looked up from germline, CDR1 is SGHRS and CDR2 is YFSETQ. With 4 bases removed from V and 4 bases from J, the gap between germline ends came to 15 bases. The CDR3 totals 15 residues. The CDR3 coding sequence is TGCGCCAGCAGCGCAGTGGGACCACCATACAATGAGCAGTTCTTC. As protein: CASSAVGPPYNEQFF. The full variable domain, with the rest looked up from reference TRBV5-1 and TRBJ2-1, is KAGVTQTPRYLIKTRGQQVTLSCSPISGHRSVSWYQQTPGQGLQFLFEYFSETQRNKGNFPGRFSGRQFSNSRSEMNVSTLELGDSALYLCASSAVGPPYNEQFFGPGTRLTVL.

The genes are TRBV11-2 and TRBJ2-4; D might be TRBD1 (6 bases). Judging by the DNA end, TRBJ2-7 fits better; the J call may be wrong. The CDR3 consists of 13 residues. Germline V gene data show CDR1 as SGHAT and CDR2 as FQNNGV. The CDR3 protein is CASSGTGLYEQYF. The CDR3 bases are TGTGCCAGCAGCGGAACAGGGTTATACGAGCAGTACTTC.

This clonotype showed up just a few times. This chain links TRBV12-3 or TRBV12-4 with TRBJ1-2, with D possibly matching TRBD1 (6 bases). This CDR3 is built from 15 residues. V gave up 5 bases and J gave up 0 bases, with 13 bases separating them. CDR3 protein: CASSPTGPPNYGYTF. The CDR3 coding sequence is TGTGCCAGCAGTCCAACAGGGCCGCCTAACTATGGCTACACCTTC.

The table lists this clonotype with a few counts. The chain employs TRBV12-3 or TRBV12-4 and TRBJ2-5; 7 positions agree with TRBD2. The CDR3 totals 14 residues. After removal of 1 base from V and 5 bases from J, the junction contained 4 bases not matched to a gene. The CDR3 sequence: CASSLVGGAETQYF. In DNA, the CDR3 is TGTGCCAGCAGTTTAGTGGGAGGGGCGGAGACCCAGTACTTC.

The rearrangement links TRBV10-3 to TRBJ1-1, with D unclear. The CDR3 spans 12 residues. Germline CDR1 is ENHRY and CDR2 is SYGVKD. V was trimmed by 7 bases and J by 4 bases, leaving 10 bases between them. CDR3 loop: CAITSDGTEAFF. The DNA for the CDR3 is TGTGCCATCACCTCGGACGGCACTGAAGCTTTCTTT.

J is TRBJ2-5 and V is TRBV15; the D gene is possibly TRBD2 (5 bases). CDR1 LNHNV and CDR2 YYDKDF come from the germline V gene (reference sequence). This CDR3 has 14 residues. Trimming removed 0 bases from V and 5 bases from J, with 10 bases in between. The CDR3 spells CATSRESTGETQYF. The CDR3 DNA reads as TGTGCCACCAGCAGAGAGTCAACGGGGGAGACCCAGTACTTC.

This clonotype appeared a few times. The V call is TRBV5-6, the J call TRBJ2-3; TRBD1 agrees at 8 bases. Germline CDR1 is SGHDT and CDR2 is YYEEEE. The CDR3 loop spans 15 amino acids. Trimming removed 3 bases from V and 6 bases from J; junction bases left unmatched: 9. This chain's CDR3 is CASSSDRGVADTQYF. CDR3 in DNA: TGTGCCAGCAGCTCCGACAGGGGAGTCGCGGATACGCAGTATTTT.

The sample holds a few counts of this clonotype. The genes are TRBV20-1 and TRBJ2-7; no reliable D call. Germline V gives CDR1 DFQATT, CDR2 SNEGSKA (reference sequence). The CDR3 loop spans 11 amino acids. V lost 5 bases to trimming and J lost 0 bases, with 5 bases between them. The CDR3 nucleotides are TGCAGTGCTGTGCTCTCCTACGAGCAGTACTTC. Protein sequence: CSAVLSYEQYF.

The chain employs TRBV20-1 and TRBJ2-3; 12 bases are shared with TRBD2. The trim removed 1 base at V and 4 bases at J, leaving 6 bases unmatched. Germline-derived CDR1 and CDR2 are DFQATT and SNEGSKA (reference sequence). This CDR3 has 16 residues. For the CDR3, the DNA is TGCAGTGCTAGAGGCTTGACTAGCGGGGGATCAGATACGCAGTATTTT. Residues: CSARGLTSGGSDTQYF.

The V gene is TRBV9, the J gene TRBJ1-2; D possibly corresponds to TRBD1 (5 bases). Germline assignment: CDR1 SGDLS and CDR2 YYNGEE. V was shortened by 2 bases and J by 7 bases, with 12 bases between the two germline ends. CDR3 length: 13 residues. CDR3 coding DNA: TGTGCCAGCAGCGTTGGGACGGGAGTTGGCTACACCTTC. Protein sequence: CASSVGTGVGYTF.

This chain connects TRBV5-1 to TRBJ2-3, with 7 bases identical to TRBD2. The trim removed 2 bases at V and 1 base at J, leaving 7 bases unmatched. Germline CDR1 is SGHRS and CDR2 is YFSETQ. The CDR3 totals 16 residues. This CDR3 reads CASSFTMGGGTDTQYF. As DNA, the CDR3 is TGCGCCAGCAGCTTTACGATGGGGGGGGGCACAGATACGCAGTATTTT.

The chain links TRBV12-3 or TRBV12-4 to TRBJ2-1, with D possibly being TRBD1 or TRBD2 (5 bases each). V lost 7 bases to trimming and J lost 6 bases, with 19 bases between them. The CDR3 consists of 15 residues. CDR3 region: CASTVNGGEGNEQFF. The CDR3 DNA reads as TGTGCCAGCACCGTTAATGGGGGAGAGGGCAATGAGCAGTTCTTC.

The V and J genes are TRBV12-3 or TRBV12-4 and TRBJ2-6, with TRBD1 identical over 7 bases. The CDR3 sequence is 18 residues long. Germline trimming cut 5 bases from V and 4 bases from J; bases unmatched to any gene: 14. The CDR3 nucleotides are TGTGCCAGCAGTCCGGGGACCTCTACAGGGGAAGGGGCCAACGTCCTGACTTTC. Translated, it gives CASSPGTSTGEGANVLTF.

V usage is TRBV12-3 or TRBV12-4 and J usage is TRBJ1-2; 8 positions match TRBD1. Germline trimming cut 6 bases from V and 8 bases from J; bases unmatched to any gene: 5. This CDR3 comprises 12 residues. The CDR3, as DNA: TGTGCCAGCAGCCAGGGGGCGCAGGGCTACACCTTC. Encoded protein: CASSQGAQGYTF.

About this clonotype: The junction and the germline gene differ at one end; a read error may be behind it. Here the CDR3 reads CASTTPGEKSSGANALTF. The CDR3 DNA reads TGTGCCAGCACGACCCCGGGGGAAAAGAGCTCTGGGGCCAACGCCCTGACTTTC. The chain joins TRBV6-1 to TRBJ2-6; TRBD2 might be the D (6 bases). Germline assignment: CDR1 MNHNS and CDR2 SASEGT. CDR3 length: 18 residues.

The count of this clonotype is one. This rearrangement joins TRBV7-3 to TRBJ2-1, with TRBD2 matching 11 bases. V dropped 1 base and J dropped 9; count of bases not matched to a gene: 8. Per the germline V gene, CDR1 is SGHTA and CDR2 is FQGTGA. The CDR3 totals 16 residues. This CDR3 reads CASSLISLAGGGEQFF. In nucleotides, the CDR3 is TGTGCCAGCAGCTTAATCAGTCTAGCGGGGGGAGGTGAGCAGTTCTTC.

The V gene is TRBV7-9, the J gene TRBJ2-4, with 7 positions matching TRBD2. CDR1 and CDR2 from the germline V gene are SEHNR and FQNEAQ (reference sequence). The V gene end was trimmed by 7 bases and the J gene end by 4 bases; junction bases not matched to a gene: 13. The CDR3 totals 16 residues. DNA of the CDR3: TGTGCCAGCATCGCCTCGGGCGGGCGGGAGAAAAACATTCAGTACTTC. This codes for CASIASGGREKNIQYF.

This clonotype was found many times. CDR3 in amino acids: CSAKQGTYEQYF. Here the CDR3 DNA reads TGCAGCGCAAAACAGGGAACCTACGAGCAGTACTTC. The gene calls are TRBV29-1 and TRBJ2-7, with D possibly matching TRBD1 (6 bases). V was trimmed by 7 bases and J by 2 bases, leaving 12 bases between them. Per germline, CDR1 SQVTM and CDR2 ANQGSEA. The CDR3 has 12 amino acids.

V gene TRBV4-1 combines with J gene TRBJ1-5; TRBD1 matches at 10 bases. After removal of 0 bases from V and 5 bases from J, the junction contained 1 base not matched to a gene. Germline CDR1 reads MGHRA; CDR2 reads YSYEKL. The CDR3 runs to 15 residues. The CDR3 is CASSQDGTGDQPQHF. CDR3 coding DNA: TGCGCCAGCAGCCAAGATGGGACAGGGGATCAGCCCCAGCATTTT.

This clonotype came up a few times. The chain employs TRBV9 and TRBJ2-1; D remains ambiguous. CDR1 is SGDLS, CDR2 YYNGEE, per germline. V was clipped by 0 bases and J by 0 bases, with 7 bases between them. The CDR3 runs to 15 residues. The CDR3: CASSVERYSYNEQFF. In nucleotides, the CDR3 is TGTGCCAGCAGCGTAGAGCGATACTCCTACAATGAGCAGTTCTTC.

Only a few counts were recorded for this clonotype. The V gene is TRBV7-9, the J gene TRBJ2-5; the D is unclear. Germline V gene data show CDR1 as SEHNR and CDR2 as FQNEAQ (reference sequence). The CDR3 contains 13 residues. V was clipped by 2 bases and J by 6 bases, with 10 bases between them. The CDR3 DNA reads TGTGCCAGCAGCTTACATGAGGTGAAGACCCAGTACTTC. Residues: CASSLHEVKTQYF.